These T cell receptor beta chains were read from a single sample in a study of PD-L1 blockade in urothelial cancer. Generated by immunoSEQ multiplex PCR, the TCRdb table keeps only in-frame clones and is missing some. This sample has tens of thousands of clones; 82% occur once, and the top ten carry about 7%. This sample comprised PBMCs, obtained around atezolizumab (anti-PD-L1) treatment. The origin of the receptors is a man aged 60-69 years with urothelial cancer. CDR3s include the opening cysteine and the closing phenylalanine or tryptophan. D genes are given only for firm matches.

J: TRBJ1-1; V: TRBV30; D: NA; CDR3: CAWKWGPETEAFF; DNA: TGTGCCTGGAAATGGGGGCCCGAGACTGAAGCTTTCTTT
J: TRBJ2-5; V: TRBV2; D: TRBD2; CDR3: CASSGTSGGETQYF; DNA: TGTGCCAGCAGTGGGACTAGCGGGGGGGAGACCCAGTACTTC
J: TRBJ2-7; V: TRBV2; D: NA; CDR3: CASSAGGEQYF; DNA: TGTGCCAGCAGTGCCGGTGGCGAGCAGTACTTC
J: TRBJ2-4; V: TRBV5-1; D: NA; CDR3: CASSPLGGNIQYF; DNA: TGCGCCAGCAGCCCCTTAGGGGGAAACATTCAGTACTTC
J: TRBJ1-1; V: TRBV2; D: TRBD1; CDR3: CASSFGQGTEAFF; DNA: TGTGCCAGCAGCTTCGGACAGGGAACTGAAGCTTTCTTT
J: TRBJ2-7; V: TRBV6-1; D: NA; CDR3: CASKATDSHEQYF; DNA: TGTGCCAGCAAGGCGACAGACAGCCACGAGCAGTACTTC
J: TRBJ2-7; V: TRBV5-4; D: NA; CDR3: CASSLVSPGVYEQYF; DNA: TGTGCCAGCAGCTTGGTGTCTCCAGGGGTGTACGAGCAGTACTTC
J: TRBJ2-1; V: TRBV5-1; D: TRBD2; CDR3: CASSLAGGAFNEQFF; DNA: TGCGCCAGCAGCTTGGCCGGGGGGGCCTTTAATGAGCAGTTCTTC
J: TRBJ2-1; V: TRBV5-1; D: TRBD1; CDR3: CASSWTGEYNEQFF; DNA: TGCGCCAGCAGTTGGACAGGGGAATACAATGAGCAGTTCTTC
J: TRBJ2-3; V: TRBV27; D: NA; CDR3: CASSRQNTQYF; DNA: TGTGCCAGCAGTCGACAGAATACGCAGTATTTT
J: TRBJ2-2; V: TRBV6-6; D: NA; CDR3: CASTLDNPYTGELFF; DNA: TGTGCCAGCACCTTAGACAACCCCTACACCGGGGAGCTGTTTTTT
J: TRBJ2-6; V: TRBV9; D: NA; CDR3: CASSGPVPSGANVLTF; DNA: TGTGCCAGCAGCGGTCCTGTTCCCTCTGGGGCCAACGTCCTGACTTTC
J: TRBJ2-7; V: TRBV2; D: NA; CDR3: CASSLQGPRNEQYF; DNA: TGTGCCAGCAGTCTCCAGGGTCCAAGAAACGAGCAGTACTTC